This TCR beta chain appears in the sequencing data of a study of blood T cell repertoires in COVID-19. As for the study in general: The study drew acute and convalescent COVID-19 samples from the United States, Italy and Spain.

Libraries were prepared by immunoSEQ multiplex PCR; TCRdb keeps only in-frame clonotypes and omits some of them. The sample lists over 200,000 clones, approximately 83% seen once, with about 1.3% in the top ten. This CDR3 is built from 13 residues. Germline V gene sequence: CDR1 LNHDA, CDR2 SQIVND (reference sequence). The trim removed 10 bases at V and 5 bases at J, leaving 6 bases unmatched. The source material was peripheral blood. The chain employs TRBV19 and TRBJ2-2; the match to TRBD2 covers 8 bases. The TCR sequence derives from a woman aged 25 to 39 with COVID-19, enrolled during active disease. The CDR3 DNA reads TGTGCCACTTACCGGGGGGGTACCGGGGAGCTGTTTTTT. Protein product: CATYRGGTGELFF.